This passage covers 23 T cell receptor beta chains from one sample sequenced in a study of shared clonotypes between healthy human individuals. Assay used: immunoSEQ multiplex PCR; TCRdb lists only in-frame clones, some missing. The sample shows about 1.5 million clones, 98% of them seen only once. Material: naive CD4+ T cells sorted from blood. Subset specified: CD45RA+ positively selected. These TCRs come from a man in his thirties or forties in good health.

The V and J genes are TRBV19 and TRBJ2-5; D not certain. Trimming shortened V by 3 bases and J by 6 bases, and 14 bases separated the two germline ends. CDR1 is LNHDA and CDR2 is SQIVND in the germline V gene (reference sequence). There are 14 residues in the CDR3. CDR3 region: CASSIRLSPQTQYF. CDR3 sequence (DNA): TGTGCCAGTAGTATCAGGCTCTCCCCCCAGACCCAGTACTTC.

This chain joins TRBV18 and TRBJ1-5, with D tentatively TRBD1 (6 bases). Trimming shortened V by 3 bases and J by 3 bases, and 9 bases separated the two germline ends. CDR1 and CDR2 from the germline V gene are KGHSH and LQKENI. CDR3 length equals 14 residues. The DNA for the CDR3 is TGTGCCAGCTCACCCGGGGGGCCCAATCAGCCCCAGCATTTT. It specifies CASSPGGPNQPQHF.

The CDR3 here is CASSLKASGNTIYF. In nucleotides, the CDR3 is TGTGCCAGCAGCCTTAAGGCGAGCGGAAACACCATATATTTT. This rearrangement joins TRBV9 to TRBJ1-3; D is uncertain. The germline CDR1 and CDR2 sequences are SGDLS and YYNGEE. The V gene lost 4 bases and the J gene lost 4 bases, with 12 bases spanning the gap. The CDR3 has 14 residues.

This chain links TRBV10-3 with TRBJ2-6; weak D call: TRBD1 (6 bases). There are 16 residues in the CDR3. Germline CDR1 ENHRY, CDR2 SYGVKD. V lost 8 bases to trimming and J lost 4 bases, with 18 bases between them. The CDR3 bases are TGTGCCATCCGAGACGGTGAGGGGACAGGGGCCAACGTCCTGACTTTC. Its translation is CAIRDGEGTGANVLTF.

The genes are TRBV19 and TRBJ2-1, with TRBD2 identical over 10 bases. Germline loops: CDR1 LNHDA, CDR2 SQIVND (reference sequence). The V segment lost 3 bases and the J segment 1 base; nucleotides outside the gene matches: 3. CDR3 length: 16 residues. The CDR3: CASSMSSGSSYNEQFF. The CDR3 nucleotides are TGTGCCAGTAGTATGTCTAGCGGGAGTTCCTACAATGAGCAGTTCTTC.

This chain joins TRBV5-6 and TRBJ2-1; TRBD2 agrees at 14 bases. V lost 5 bases and J lost 0; bases outside the gene matches: 4. This CDR3 has 17 amino acids. From germline, CDR1 is SGHDT and CDR2 YYEEEE. The CDR3 DNA is TGTGCCAGCAGTCGGACTAGCGGGAGGAACTCCTACAATGAGCAGTTCTTC. Translated: CASSRTSGRNSYNEQFF. The full variable domain, its missing parts supplied by reference TRBV5-6 and TRBJ2-1, is DAGVTQSPTHLIKTRGQQVTLRCSPKSGHDTVSWYQQALGQGPQFIFQYYEEEERQRGNFPDRFSGHQFPNYSSELNVNALLLGDSALYLCASSRTSGRNSYNEQFFGPGTRLTVL.

This chain joins TRBV29-1 and TRBJ2-2; a weak D match, TRBD2 (6 bases). In germline, CDR1 is SQVTM, CDR2 ANQGSEA. The CDR3 consists of 14 residues. With 6 bases removed from V and 3 bases from J, the gap between germline ends came to 14 bases. CDR3 residues: CSVATGTYTGELFF. The DNA of the CDR3 is TGCAGCGTCGCTACCGGGACTTACACCGGGGAGCTGTTTTTT.

V gene TRBV11-2 combines with J gene TRBJ2-3; tentatively, D is TRBD1 (5 bases). V lost 1 base, J lost 0 bases, and 11 bases lay in between. This CDR3 is built from 16 residues. Germline V lookup: CDR1 SGHAT, CDR2 FQNNGV. The CDR3 here is CASSLARVRSTDTQYF. CDR3 DNA: TGTGCCAGCAGCTTAGCCAGGGTGCGAAGCACAGATACGCAGTATTTT. The whole variable domain, remainder taken from reference TRBV11-2 and TRBJ2-3, is EAGVAQSPRYKIIEKRQSVAFWCNPISGHATLYWYQQILGQGPKLLIQFQNNGVVDDSQLPKDRFSAERLKGVDSTLKIQPAKLEDSAVYLCASSLARVRSTDTQYFGPGTRLTVL.

This CDR3 reads CAISRLAEYNEQFF. CDR3 DNA sequence: TGTGCCATCAGTCGACTAGCGGAATACAATGAGCAGTTCTTC. The rearrangement uses TRBV10-3 and TRBJ2-1; 9 bases match TRBD2. Germline CDR1 reads ENHRY; CDR2 reads SYGVKD. With V trimmed by 5 bases and J by 4 bases, 3 bases remained unmatched. The CDR3 is 14 amino acids.

In the case of this clone: This sample also contains other DNA sequences that code for the same CDR3. V gene TRBV9 combines with J gene TRBJ2-1; D gene uncertain. V was trimmed by 2 bases and J by 0 bases, leaving 3 bases between them. The CDR3 is 13 residues long. Germline V gives CDR1 SGDLS, CDR2 YYNGEE. Here the CDR3 DNA reads TGTGCCAGCAGCGTGGGCTCCTACAATGAGCAGTTCTTC. This codes for CASSVGSYNEQFF.

The chain links TRBV11-2 to TRBJ1-4; D gene ambiguous. V shed 1 base and J shed 4 bases, with 10 bases lying between them. CDR3 size: 15 residues. The germline V gene encodes CDR1 SGHAT and CDR2 FQNNGV. This CDR3 reads CASSLGGYGNEKLFF. The CDR3 DNA follows: TGTGCCAGCAGCTTAGGAGGGTACGGTAATGAAAAACTGTTTTTT.

The genes are TRBV6-4 and TRBJ2-6; no reliable D call. V gave up 9 bases and J gave up 4 bases, with 10 bases separating them. CDR1 is MRHNA and CDR2 is SNTAGT in the germline V gene. The CDR3 consists of 13 residues. The CDR3 reads CARFVWGANVLTF. DNA for the CDR3: TGTGCCAGATTCGTCTGGGGGGCCAACGTCCTGACTTTC.

The sample holds one count of this clone. At the DNA level, this CDR3 is encoded by other sequences in the same sample as well. The rearrangement joins TRBV15 to TRBJ2-7; 8 bases match TRBD2. The CDR3 has 14 amino acids. V lost 1 base to trimming and J lost 4 bases; unmatched junction nucleotides: 3. Germline-derived CDR1 and CDR2 are LNHNV and YYDKDF (reference sequence). DNA of the CDR3: TGTGCCACCAGCAGAGCGGGAGGGCCGTACGAGCAGTACTTC. Amino acids: CATSRAGGPYEQYF.

The chain employs TRBV19 and TRBJ2-3, with unresolved D. Trimming took 3 bases from V and 2 from J, leaving 6 bases between them. Germline CDR1 and CDR2: LNHDA and SQIVND (reference sequence). This CDR3 is 13 amino acids long. This chain's CDR3 is CASSMRPTDTQYF. For the CDR3, the DNA is TGTGCCAGTAGTATGAGACCCACAGATACGCAGTATTTT.

The rearrangement links TRBV5-1 to TRBJ1-2; D possibly corresponds to TRBD1 (5 bases). This CDR3 is built from 14 residues. CDR1 and CDR2 from the germline V gene are SGHRS and YFSETQ. The V end lost 2 bases, the J end lost 3 bases, and 11 bases lay between the germline ends. CDR3 loop: CASSLDRVHYGYTF. CDR3 coding DNA: TGCGCCAGCAGCTTAGACAGAGTCCACTATGGCTACACCTTC.

With regard to this clone: Other DNA sequences in the sample encode the same CDR3. The chain couples TRBV7-2 to TRBJ2-7, with TRBD2 identical over 8 bases. V trimming: 5 bases; J trimming: 1 base; junction bases outside the gene matches: 4. Per the germline V gene, CDR1 is SGHTA and CDR2 is FQGNSA. The CDR3 spans 14 residues. The CDR3 loop is CASSPGLASYEQYF. CDR3 nucleotide sequence: TGTGCCAGCAGCCCTGGACTAGCTTCCTACGAGCAGTACTTC.

Notes on this clone: Other DNA variants within this sample encode the same CDR3. This rearrangement joins TRBV2 to TRBJ1-5; TRBD1 matches at 8 bases. Germline loops: CDR1 SNHLY, CDR2 FYNNEI. Trimming took 5 bases from V and 2 from J; bases not matched to a gene: 5. This CDR3 contains 15 residues. The CDR3 DNA sequence: TGTGCCAGCAGTCCCGACAGGGGAGGCAATCAGCCCCAGCATTTT. Amino acids: CASSPDRGGNQPQHF.

The chain carries TRBV19 and TRBJ1-2, with TRBD1 matching 7 bases. V was pared by 7 bases and J by 3 bases, with 8 bases of the junction left unmatched. CDR3 length equals 14 residues. Germline lookup yields CDR1 LNHDA and CDR2 SQIVND (reference sequence). CDR3 sequence: CASISGQADYGYTF. The CDR3 DNA is TGTGCCAGTATATCTGGACAGGCCGACTATGGCTACACCTTC.

In its sample, this clone was seen once. This chain uses TRBV18 with TRBJ1-1; maybe TRBD1 (5 bases). Looked up from germline, CDR1 is KGHSH and CDR2 is LQKENI. CDR3 length: 16 amino acids. V lost 0 bases to trimming and J lost 0 bases, with 11 bases between them. Here the CDR3 reads CASSPPTAIMNTEAFF. In DNA, the CDR3 is TGTGCCAGCTCACCACCGACAGCTATCATGAACACTGAAGCTTTCTTT.

The chain is built from TRBV2 and TRBJ2-1; the D gene is possibly TRBD2 (6 bases). Trimming left V 7 bases short and J 9 bases short, with 22 bases between. This CDR3 contains 15 residues. CDR1 is SNHLY and CDR2 is FYNNEI in the germline V gene. The CDR3 loop reads CASIYRDSLLSEQFF. CDR3 nucleotide sequence: TGTGCCAGCATTTACCGGGACTCTCTTTTGAGTGAGCAGTTCTTC.

The chain uses TRBV15 and TRBJ2-1; no firm D call. The CDR3 is 13 residues long. In germline, CDR1 is LNHNV, CDR2 YYDKDF (reference sequence). V shed 1 base and J shed 5 bases, with 6 bases lying between them. The CDR3 spells CATSRGPNNEQFF. The CDR3, as DNA: TGTGCCACCAGCAGAGGGCCAAACAATGAGCAGTTCTTC.

The rearrangement uses TRBV5-4 and TRBJ2-2; TRBD1 aligns across 7 bases. Germline CDR1 and CDR2: SGHNT and YYREEE (reference sequence). V lost 4 bases, J lost 2 bases, and 2 bases stayed unmatched. This CDR3 spans 14 amino acids. CDR3 DNA sequence: TGTGCCAGCAGCCGGGACAGCAACACCGGGGAGCTGTTTTTT. Amino acids: CASSRDSNTGELFF.

The chain couples TRBV11-2 to TRBJ2-7; 8 bases agree with TRBD2. There are 12 residues in the CDR3. Per the germline V gene, CDR1 is SGHAT and CDR2 is FQNNGV. V lost 10 bases to trimming and J lost 5 bases; unmatched junction nucleotides: 7. The CDR3 sequence: CATRTGGDEQYF. CDR3 nucleotide sequence: TGTGCCACCCGAACGGGGGGGGACGAGCAGTACTTC.